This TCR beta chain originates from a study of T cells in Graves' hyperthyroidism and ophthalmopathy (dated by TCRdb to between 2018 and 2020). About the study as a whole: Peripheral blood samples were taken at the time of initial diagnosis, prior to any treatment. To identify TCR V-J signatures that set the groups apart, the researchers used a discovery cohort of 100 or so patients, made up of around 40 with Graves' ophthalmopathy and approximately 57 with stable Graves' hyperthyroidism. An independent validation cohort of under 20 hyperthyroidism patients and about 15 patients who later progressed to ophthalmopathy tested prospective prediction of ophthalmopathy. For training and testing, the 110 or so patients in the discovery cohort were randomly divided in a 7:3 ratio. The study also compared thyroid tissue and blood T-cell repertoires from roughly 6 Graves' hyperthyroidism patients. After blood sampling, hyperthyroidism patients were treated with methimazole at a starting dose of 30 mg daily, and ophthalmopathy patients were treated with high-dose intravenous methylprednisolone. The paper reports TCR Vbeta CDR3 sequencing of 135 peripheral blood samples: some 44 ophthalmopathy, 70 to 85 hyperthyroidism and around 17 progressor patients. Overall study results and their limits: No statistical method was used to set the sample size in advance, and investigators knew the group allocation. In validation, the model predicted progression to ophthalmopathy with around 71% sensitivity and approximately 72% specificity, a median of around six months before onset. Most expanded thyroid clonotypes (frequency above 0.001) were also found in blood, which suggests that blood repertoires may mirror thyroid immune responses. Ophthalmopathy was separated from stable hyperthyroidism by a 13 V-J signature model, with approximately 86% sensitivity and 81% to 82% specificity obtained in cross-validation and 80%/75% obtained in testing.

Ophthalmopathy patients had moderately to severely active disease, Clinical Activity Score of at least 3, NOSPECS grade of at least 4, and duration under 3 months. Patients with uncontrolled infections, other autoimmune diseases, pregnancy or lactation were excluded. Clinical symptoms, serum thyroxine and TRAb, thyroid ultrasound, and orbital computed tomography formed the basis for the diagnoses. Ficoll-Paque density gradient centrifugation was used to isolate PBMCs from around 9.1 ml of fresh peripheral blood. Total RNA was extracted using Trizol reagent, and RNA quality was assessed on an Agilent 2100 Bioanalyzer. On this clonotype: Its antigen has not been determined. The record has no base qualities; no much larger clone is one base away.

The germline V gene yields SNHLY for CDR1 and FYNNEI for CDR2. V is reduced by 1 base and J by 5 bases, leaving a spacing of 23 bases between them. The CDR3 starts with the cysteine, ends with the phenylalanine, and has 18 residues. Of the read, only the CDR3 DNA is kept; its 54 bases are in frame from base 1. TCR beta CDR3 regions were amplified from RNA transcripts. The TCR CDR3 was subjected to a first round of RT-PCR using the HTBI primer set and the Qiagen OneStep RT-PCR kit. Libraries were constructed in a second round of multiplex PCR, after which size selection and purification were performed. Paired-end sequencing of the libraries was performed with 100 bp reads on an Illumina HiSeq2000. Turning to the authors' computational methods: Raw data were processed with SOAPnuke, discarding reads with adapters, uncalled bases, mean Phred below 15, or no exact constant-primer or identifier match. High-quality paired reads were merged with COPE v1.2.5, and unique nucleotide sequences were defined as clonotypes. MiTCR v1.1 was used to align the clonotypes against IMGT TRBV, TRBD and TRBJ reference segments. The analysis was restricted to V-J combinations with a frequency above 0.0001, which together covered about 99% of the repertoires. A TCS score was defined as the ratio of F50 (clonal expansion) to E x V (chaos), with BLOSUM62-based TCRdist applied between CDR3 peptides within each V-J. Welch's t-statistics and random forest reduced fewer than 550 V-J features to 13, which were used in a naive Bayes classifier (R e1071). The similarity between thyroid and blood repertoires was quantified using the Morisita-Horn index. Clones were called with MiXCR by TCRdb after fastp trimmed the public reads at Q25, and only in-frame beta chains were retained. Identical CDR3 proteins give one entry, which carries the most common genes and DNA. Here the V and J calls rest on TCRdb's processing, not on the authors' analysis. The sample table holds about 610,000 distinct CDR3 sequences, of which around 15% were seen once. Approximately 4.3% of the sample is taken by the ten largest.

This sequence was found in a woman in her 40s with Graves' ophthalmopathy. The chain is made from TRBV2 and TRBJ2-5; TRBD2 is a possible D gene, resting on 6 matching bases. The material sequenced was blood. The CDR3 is CASSEVVGVAVRRETQYF. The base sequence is TGTGCCAGCAGTGAAGTCGTCGGGGTAGCGGTCCGAAGGGAGACCCAGTACTTC.